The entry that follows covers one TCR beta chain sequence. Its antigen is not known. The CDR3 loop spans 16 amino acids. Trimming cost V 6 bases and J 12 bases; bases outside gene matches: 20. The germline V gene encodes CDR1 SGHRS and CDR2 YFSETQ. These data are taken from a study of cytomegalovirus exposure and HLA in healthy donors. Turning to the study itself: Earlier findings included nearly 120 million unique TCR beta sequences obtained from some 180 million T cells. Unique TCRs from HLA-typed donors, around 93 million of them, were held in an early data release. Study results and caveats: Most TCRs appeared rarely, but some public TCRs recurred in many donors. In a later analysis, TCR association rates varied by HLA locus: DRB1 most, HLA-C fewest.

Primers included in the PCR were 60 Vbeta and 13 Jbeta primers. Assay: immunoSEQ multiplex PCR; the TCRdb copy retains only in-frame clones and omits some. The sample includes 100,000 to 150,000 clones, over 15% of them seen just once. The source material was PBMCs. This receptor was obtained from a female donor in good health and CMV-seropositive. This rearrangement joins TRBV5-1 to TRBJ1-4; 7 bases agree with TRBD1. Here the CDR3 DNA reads TGCGCCAGCACGGACAGGTGGGAGAGCGGACAGAGCGAACTGTTTTTT. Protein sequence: CASTDRWESGQSELFF.